The 10 T cell receptor beta chains listed next were all sequenced from one sample in a study of T cell responses to AZD1222 COVID-19 vaccine. Repertoires were generated with immunoSEQ multiplex PCR, while TCRdb's copy carries only in-frame clones and drops some. The table lists 150,000 to 200,000 clones, approximately 94% of them singletons. The source was peripheral blood, collected 28 days after the second AZD1222 dose. These receptors came from an adult who received the AZD1222 COVID-19 vaccine.

This clone appeared once. The rearrangement uses TRBV19 and TRBJ1-4; 7 positions agree with TRBD1. Germline values: CDR1 LNHDA, CDR2 SQIVND (reference sequence). J gave up 1 base and V 9 bases, and 5 bases lay outside the gene matches. This CDR3 region has 14 residues. The chain's CDR3 is CASTGERTNEKLFF. As DNA, the CDR3 is TGTGCCAGCACAGGGGAACGAACTAATGAAAAACTGTTTTTT.

This chain links TRBV3-1 (or the pseudogene TRBV3-2) with TRBJ2-3; no clear D gene. The CDR3 is made up of 16 amino acids. The V gene's germline CDR1 is LGHDT and CDR2 YNNKEL (reference sequence). Trimming removed 1 base at V and 4 bases at J, with 15 bases between. The CDR3 DNA is TGTGCCAGCAGCCAAGCCCCCTCGGTTGGCGCAGATACGCAGTATTTT. Translation: CASSQAPSVGADTQYF.

This chain uses TRBV2 with TRBJ2-3, with D perhaps matching TRBD1 (5 bases). V was shortened by 6 bases and J by 3 bases, with 16 bases between the two germline ends. CDR1 is SNHLY and CDR2 is FYNNEI in the germline V gene. The CDR3 has 15 residues. The CDR3 sequence is CASSREGVGTDTQYF. Written as DNA, the CDR3 is TGTGCCAGCAGCCGAGAAGGGGTTGGGACAGATACGCAGTATTTT.

V gene TRBV15 combines with J gene TRBJ1-1, with D uncertain. The V end was cut by 0 bases, the J end by 0 bases, with 8 bases between. The CDR3 is 15 residues long. Germline V gene data show CDR1 as LNHNV and CDR2 as YYDKDF (reference sequence). In nucleotides, the CDR3 is TGTGCCACCAGCAGAGATACGGTAATGAACACTGAAGCTTTCTTT. Translation: CATSRDTVMNTEAFF.

The V call is TRBV5-4, the J call TRBJ1-5; unclear D gene. V was cut by 1 base and J by 5 bases, with 13 bases left in between. The CDR3 runs to 15 residues. Germline CDR1 reads SGHNT; CDR2 reads YYREEE (reference sequence). Written as DNA, the CDR3 is TGTGCCAGCAGCTTGTATCCGCAGAAACATCAGCCCCAGCATTTT. It is translated as CASSLYPQKHQPQHF.

V is TRBV18 and J is TRBJ1-5; TRBD1 might be the D (6 bases). CDR1 and CDR2 (germline): KGHSH, LQKENI. This CDR3 has 16 residues. Between the trimmed V and J ends, which lost 3 bases and 5 bases, there was a span of 17 bases. The CDR3 nucleotides are TGTGCCAGCTCACCTATTGCGGGGGGCGGAGATCAGCCCCAGCATTTT. It specifies CASSPIAGGGDQPQHF.

This sequence joins TRBV14 and TRBJ2-5, with D possibly matching TRBD2 (5 bases). This CDR3 spans 13 amino acids. Per the germline V gene, CDR1 is SGHDN and CDR2 is FVKESK. Trimming shortened V by 5 bases and J by 2 bases, and 9 bases separated the two germline ends. The CDR3 loop is CASSLWTQETQYF. DNA of the CDR3: TGTGCCAGCAGCTTATGGACTCAAGAGACCCAGTACTTC. The variable domain in full, completed from reference TRBV14 and TRBJ2-5, reads EAGVTQFPSHSVIEKGQTVTLRCDPISGHDNLYWYRRVMGKEIKFLLHFVKESKQDESGMPNNRFLAERTGGTYSTLKVQPAELEDSGVYFCASSLWTQETQYFGPGTRLLVL.

The V and J genes are TRBV6-1 and TRBJ2-3; D might be TRBD1 or TRBD2, each matching 5 bases. V lost 1 base and J lost 4, with 12 bases in between. The germline CDR1 and CDR2 sequences are MNHNS and SASEGT. The CDR3 is 15 amino acids. The CDR3 is CASSEVGAEADTQYF. CDR3 DNA: TGTGCCAGCAGTGAAGTCGGGGCAGAAGCAGATACGCAGTATTTT.

The rearrangement uses TRBV6-2 or TRBV6-3 and TRBJ2-7, with D possibly TRBD1 on 6 matching bases. This CDR3 spans 16 amino acids. The germline gives CDR1 MNHEY, CDR2 SVGEGT. Trimming pared 2 bases from V and 5 bases from J, leaving 19 bases between. CDR3 amino acids: CASSYPGGYRDHEQYF. The CDR3 DNA sequence: TGTGCCAGCAGTTACCCGGGCGGGTACAGGGACCACGAGCAGTACTTC.

This sequence joins TRBV9 and TRBJ1-2; D call uncertain. Trimming shortened V by 3 bases and J by 6 bases, and 12 bases separated the two germline ends. The CDR3 is 13 residues long. The germline V gene encodes CDR1 SGDLS and CDR2 YYNGEE. CDR3 nucleotides: TGTGCCAGCAGCGGACGGACGCGAGATGGCTACACCTTC. Translated: CASSGRTRDGYTF.